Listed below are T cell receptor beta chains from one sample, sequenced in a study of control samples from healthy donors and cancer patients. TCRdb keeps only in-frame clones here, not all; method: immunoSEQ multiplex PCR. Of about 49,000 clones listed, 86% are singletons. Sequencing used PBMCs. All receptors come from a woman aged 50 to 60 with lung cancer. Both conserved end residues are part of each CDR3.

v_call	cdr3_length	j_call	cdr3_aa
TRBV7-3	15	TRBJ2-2	CASSLYLGGTGELFF
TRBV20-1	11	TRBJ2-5	CSASKSETQYF
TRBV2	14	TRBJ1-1	CASRRDTMNTEAFF
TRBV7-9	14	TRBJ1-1	CASSRQNDRVGAFF
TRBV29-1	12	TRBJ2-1	CSVWGANGEQFF
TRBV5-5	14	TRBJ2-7	CASSFQDGSYEQYF
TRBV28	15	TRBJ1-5	CASSLPDRVEQPQHF
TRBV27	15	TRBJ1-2	CASSRQGAIGYGYTF
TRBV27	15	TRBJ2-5	CASRLAGGPGETQYF
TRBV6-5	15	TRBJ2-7	CASSLGQVDSYEQYF
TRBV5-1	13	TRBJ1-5	CASSLAQGQPQHF
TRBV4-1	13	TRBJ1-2	CASSITGGYGYTF
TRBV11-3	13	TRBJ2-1	CASSFSRDNEQFF
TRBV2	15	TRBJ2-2	CATKKTEGDTGELFF
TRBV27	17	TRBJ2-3	CASSLGGTLDRTDTQYF
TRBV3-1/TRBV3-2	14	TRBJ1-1	CASSQLSGPTEAFF
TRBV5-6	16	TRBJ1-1	CASSSGTGGMVTEAFF
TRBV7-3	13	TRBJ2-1	CASSLTQISEQFF
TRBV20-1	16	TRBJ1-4	CSASSDTMVRDEKLFF
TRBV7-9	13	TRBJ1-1	CASTRQGLVKAFF
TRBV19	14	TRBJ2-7	CASSVSGFQDEQYF
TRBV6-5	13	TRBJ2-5	CASSYPPGTSQYF
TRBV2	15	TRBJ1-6	CASTDASSYNSPLHF
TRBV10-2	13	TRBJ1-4	CASSGDRDEKLFF